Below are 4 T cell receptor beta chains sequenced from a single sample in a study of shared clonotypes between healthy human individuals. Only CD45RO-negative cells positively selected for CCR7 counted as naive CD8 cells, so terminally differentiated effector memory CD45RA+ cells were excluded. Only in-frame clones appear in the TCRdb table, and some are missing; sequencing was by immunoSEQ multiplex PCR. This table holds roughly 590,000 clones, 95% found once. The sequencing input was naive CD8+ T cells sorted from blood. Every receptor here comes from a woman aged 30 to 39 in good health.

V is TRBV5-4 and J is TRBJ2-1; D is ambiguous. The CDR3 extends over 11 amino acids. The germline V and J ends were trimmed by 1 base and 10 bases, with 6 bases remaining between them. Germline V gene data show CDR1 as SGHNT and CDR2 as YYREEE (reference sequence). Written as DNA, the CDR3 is TGTGCCAGCAGCTTGTACGGGGAGCAGTTCTTC. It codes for CASSLYGEQFF.

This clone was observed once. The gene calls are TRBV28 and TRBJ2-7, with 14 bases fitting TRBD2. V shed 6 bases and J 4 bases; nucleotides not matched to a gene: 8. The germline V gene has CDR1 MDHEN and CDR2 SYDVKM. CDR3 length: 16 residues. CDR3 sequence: CASRYGTSGSRYEQYF. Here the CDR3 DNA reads TGTGCCAGCAGATATGGGACTAGCGGGAGTCGGTACGAGCAGTACTTC.

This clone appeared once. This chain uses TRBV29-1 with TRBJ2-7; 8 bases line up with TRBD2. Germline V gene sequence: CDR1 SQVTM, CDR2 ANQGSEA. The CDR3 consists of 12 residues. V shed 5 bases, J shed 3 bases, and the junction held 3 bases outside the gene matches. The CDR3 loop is CSVTGTSYEQYF. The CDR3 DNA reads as TGCAGCGTTACCGGGACTAGCTACGAGCAGTACTTC.

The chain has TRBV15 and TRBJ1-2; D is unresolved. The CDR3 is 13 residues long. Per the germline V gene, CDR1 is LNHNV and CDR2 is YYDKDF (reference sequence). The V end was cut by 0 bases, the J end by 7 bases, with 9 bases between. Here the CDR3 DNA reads TGTGCCACCAGCAGAGAGTCCTATGGTGGCTACACCTTC. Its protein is CATSRESYGGYTF. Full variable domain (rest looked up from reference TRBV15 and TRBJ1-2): DAMVIQNPRYQVTQFGKPVTLSCSQTLNHNVMYWYQQKSSQAPKLLFHYYDKDFNNEADTPDNFQSRRPNTSFCFLDIRSPGLGDTAMYLCATSRESYGGYTFGSGTRLTVV.